Shown below are 13 T cell receptor beta chains from a single sample sequenced in a study of T cell responses to AZD1222 COVID-19 vaccine (dated by TCRdb to the early 2020s). Library preparation employed the immunoSEQ multiplex PCR assay. In its TCRdb copy, this immuneACCESS table keeps in-frame sequences only and misses some clones. Where compared with another copy, unresolved V genes explain less than half of these, and the others have no known cause. The sample records 140,000 to 150,000 clones, around 93% of which are singletons. The leading ten clones occupy 1.5% to 2% of the sample. In the paper's terms, the time point label means: baseline before first vaccination. The sequencing here drew on peripheral blood, taken on day 0 of AZD1222 vaccination. All receptors come from an adult in good health.

V gene TRBV18 combines with J gene TRBJ1-2; D may be TRBD1 (6 bases). V dropped 3 bases and J dropped 1 base, with 15 bases sitting between them. This CDR3 is 16 amino acids long. Germline loops: CDR1 KGHSH, CDR2 LQKENI. The CDR3: CASSPSTGDHNYGYTF. CDR3 sequence (DNA): TGTGCCAGCTCACCCTCGACAGGCGACCATAACTATGGCTACACCTTC. Supplemented by reference TRBV18 and TRBJ1-2, the full variable domain reads NAGVMQNPRHLVRRRGQEARLRCSPMKGHSHVYWYRQLPEEGLKFMVYLQKENIIDESGMPKERFSAEFPKEGPSILRIQQVVRGDSAAYFCASSPSTGDHNYGYTFGSGTRLTVV.

V gene TRBV5-1 combines with J gene TRBJ2-4, with 8 bases fitting TRBD1. The V segment lost 2 bases and the J segment 4 bases; nucleotides outside the gene matches: 5. Germline CDR1 reads SGHRS; CDR2 reads YFSETQ. The CDR3 totals 15 residues. CDR3 in amino acids: CASSFDRGIKNIQYF. CDR3 coding DNA: TGCGCCAGCAGCTTTGACAGGGGAATAAAAAACATTCAGTACTTC.

V is TRBV12-3 or TRBV12-4 and J is TRBJ2-4; D may correspond to TRBD1 or TRBD2 (6 bases each). Trimming left V 3 bases short and J 7 bases short, with 10 bases between. The CDR3 is made up of 13 amino acids. The CDR3 DNA reads as TGTGCCAGCAGTTTGTCCGGGGGCAACATTCAGTACTTC. Protein: CASSLSGGNIQYF.

The chain joins TRBV19 to TRBJ2-4; 10 bases fit TRBD1. CDR3 length: 16 residues. Per the germline V gene, CDR1 is LNHDA and CDR2 is SQIVND (reference sequence). Trimming took 3 bases from V and 6 from J; bases not matched to a gene: 8. The CDR3 spells CASSMTGQGVGNIQYF. In nucleotides, the CDR3 is TGTGCCAGTAGTATGACCGGACAGGGGGTAGGAAACATTCAGTACTTC.

The chain joins TRBV5-1 to TRBJ1-4; D might be TRBD1 (5 bases). Deletions cut 5 bases from V and 4 bases from J, with 9 bases between. The CDR3 spans 13 residues. Per germline, CDR1 SGHRS and CDR2 YFSETQ. The CDR3 bases are TGCGCCAGCAGGCCGACAGTTAATGAAAAACTGTTTTTT. It codes for CASRPTVNEKLFF.

This clone was detected once. The CDR3 DNA sequence: TGTGCCAGCAGTGTGATTGGCGGGCAGTCAGCCAAAAACATTCAGTACTTC. It yields the protein CASSVIGGQSAKNIQYF. This rearrangement joins TRBV6-1 to TRBJ2-4, with D maybe TRBD2 (5 bases). This CDR3 is built from 17 residues. The V gene lost 4 bases and the J gene lost 0 bases, with 16 bases spanning the gap. The germline V gene encodes CDR1 MNHNS and CDR2 SASEGT.

The chain joins TRBV5-6 to TRBJ1-3, with no clear D. Germline V CDR1 and CDR2: SGHDT, YYEEEE. The CDR3 is made up of 16 amino acids. Trimming left V 4 bases short and J 1 base short, with 15 bases between. The CDR3 DNA reads TGTGCCAGCAGCCTTGTGACGTACAGATCTGGAAACACCATATATTTT. This encodes CASSLVTYRSGNTIYF. Full variable domain (rest looked up from reference TRBV5-6 and TRBJ1-3): DAGVTQSPTHLIKTRGQQVTLRCSPKSGHDTVSWYQQALGQGPQFIFQYYEEEERQRGNFPDRFSGHQFPNYSSELNVNALLLGDSALYLCASSLVTYRSGNTIYFGEGSWLTVV.

The gene calls are TRBV2 and TRBJ1-4, with D possibly matching TRBD1 (5 bases). The CDR3 is 13 amino acids. V was trimmed by 10 bases and J by 5 bases, leaving 14 bases between them. The germline gives CDR1 SNHLY, CDR2 FYNNEI. CDR3 bases: TGTGCCACCAGGCGGGGGATCAATGAAAAACTGTTTTTT. It yields the protein CATRRGINEKLFF.

The rearrangement uses TRBV25-1 and TRBJ1-1; 8 nucleotides line up with TRBD1. V shed 4 bases, J shed 6 bases, and the junction held 7 bases outside the gene matches. This CDR3 spans 14 amino acids. Germline loops: CDR1 MGHDK, CDR2 SYGVNS. The CDR3 DNA follows: TGTGCCAGCAGTGGGGACAGGATGGTATCTGAAGCTTTCTTT. Amino acid sequence: CASSGDRMVSEAFF.

The gene calls are TRBV4-2 and TRBJ1-2; D not certain. Germline V CDR1 and CDR2: LGHNA, YNFKEQ. Trimming cost V 1 base and J 5 bases, with 5 bases left between them. This CDR3 comprises 12 residues. The CDR3, as DNA: TGTGCCAGCAGCCAAGCCTTATATGGCTACACCTTC. The encoded protein is CASSQALYGYTF.

The V call is TRBV11-2, the J call TRBJ2-3, with D uncertain. The CDR3 is 12 amino acids. Germline CDR1 is SGHAT and CDR2 is FQNNGV. The V end lost 3 bases, the J end lost 6 bases, and 7 bases lay between the germline ends. The CDR3 region is CASSFSVDTQYF. DNA of the CDR3: TGTGCCAGCAGCTTCTCCGTGGATACGCAGTATTTT.

The V gene is TRBV2, the J gene TRBJ1-4, with a possible D match to TRBD1 (5 bases). Trimming pared 6 bases from V and 8 bases from J, leaving 13 bases between. Germline CDR1 is SNHLY and CDR2 is FYNNEI. The CDR3 contains 13 residues. The CDR3 loop is CASRRQLGEKLFF. CDR3 bases: TGTGCCAGCAGGAGACAGCTGGGGGAAAAACTGTTTTTT.

The chain carries TRBV7-6 and TRBJ2-1, with no clear D. Trimming shortened V by 2 bases and J by 0 bases, and 8 bases separated the two germline ends. The CDR3 contains 15 residues. Per germline, CDR1 SGHVS and CDR2 FNYEAQ. This CDR3 reads CASSLWTSSYNEQFF. The CDR3 bases are TGTGCCAGCAGCTTATGGACCAGCTCCTACAATGAGCAGTTCTTC.